Each of the 10 T cell receptor beta chains below was sequenced from the same sample in a study of T cells in women clearing cervical HPV infection. TCRdb's table, derived via immunoSEQ multiplex PCR, lists solely in-frame clones and lacks some. This sample contains tens of thousands of clones. Source material: blood buffy coat. All receptors come from a woman aged 18-70 years with a cervical HPV16 infection that either progressed to CIN3+ or cleared (not recorded which).

A note on this clone: Read sequence stops 3 residues before the CDR3 end, and the germline J gene provides the missing end. The chain employs TRBV25-1 and TRBJ2-7; the match to TRBD2 covers 10 bases. The CDR3 consists of 21 residues. Trimming cost V 4 bases and J 1 base; bases outside gene matches: 22. CDR1 MGHDK and CDR2 SYGVNS come from the germline V gene. This CDR3 is CASSAMIGMTSGQSASYEQYF. Partial CDR3 DNA: TGTGCCAGCAGTGCTATGATCGGTATGACTAGCGGGCAGTCAGCTTCCTACGAG.

Worth noting for this clone: The sequenced fragment ends 3 residues before the CDR3 boundary, so the rest is inferred from the germline J gene. J is TRBJ2-2 and V is TRBV19; tentatively, D is TRBD2 (6 bases). CDR1 is LNHDA and CDR2 is SQIVND in the germline V gene (reference sequence). CDR3 length equals 14 residues. CDR3 DNA, as far as it was read: TGTGCCAGTAGTATCGGGGGAGGTAATGAAAAG. Its protein is CASSIGGGNEK. The entire CDR3 is CASSIGGGNEKLFF.

With respect to this clone: The CDR3 extends 3 residues past the end of the read, so its final part is completed from the germline J gene. The chain carries TRBV20-1 and TRBJ1-4, with a weak D call TRBD1 (5 bases). Germline CDR1 reads DFQATT; CDR2 reads SNEGSKA (reference sequence). V shed 6 bases and J shed 4 bases, with 18 bases lying between them. The CDR3 runs to 15 residues. This CDR3 reads CSASHRGLGNEKLFF. The part of the CDR3 DNA that was read is TGCAGTGCGTCTCATCGGGGGTTAGGTAATGAAAAA.

Details on this clone: The CDR3 end lies 3 residues beyond the end of the read and is filled in from the germline J gene. The chain carries TRBV7-6 and TRBJ2-5; 9 nucleotides agree with TRBD1. Germline CDR1 is SGHVS and CDR2 is FNYEAQ. The CDR3 runs to 12 residues. V shed 3 bases, J shed 7 bases, and the junction held 0 bases outside the gene matches. Partial CDR3 DNA: TGTGCCAGCAGCTTGACAGGGGGGACC. Translated: CASSLTGGT. The entire CDR3 is CASSLTGGTQYF.

In regard to this clone: The read stops 3 residues short of the end of the CDR3; the missing end is completed from the germline J gene. The chain uses TRBV30 and TRBJ1-6, with D hard to call. This CDR3 spans 11 amino acids. The V end was cut by 3 bases, the J end by 8 bases, with 5 bases between. The germline V gene has CDR1 GTSNPN and CDR2 SVGIG (reference sequence). The CDR3 reads CAWRRDSPLHF. CDR3 bases read: TGTGCCTGGAGAAGGGATTCACCC.

With regard to this clone: The read halts 3 residues ahead of the CDR3 end, with the missing end drawn from the germline J gene. This rearrangement joins TRBV2 to TRBJ2-7; 9 nucleotides align to TRBD2. V trimming: 3 bases; J trimming: 3 bases; junction bases outside the gene matches: 15. Looked up from germline, CDR1 is SNHLY and CDR2 is FYNNEI. The CDR3 runs to 18 residues. The CDR3 reads CASSDRAQISAGGYEQYF. The CDR3 DNA, read in part, is TGTGCCAGCAGTGACAGGGCCCAAATCTCAGCGGGAGGCTACGAG. Full variable domain (remainder filled in from reference TRBV2 and TRBJ2-7): EPEVTQTPSHQVTQMGQEVILRCVPISNHLYFYWYRQILGQKVEFLVSFYNNEISEKSEIFDDQFSVERPDGSNFTLKIRSTKLEDSAMYFCASSDRAQISAGGYEQYFGPGTRLTVT.

Regarding this clone: The CDR3 end is not reached by the read, which stops 3 residues before it; the germline J gene fills it in. This chain links TRBV18 with TRBJ2-4; a possible D gene is TRBD1 (5 bases). Germline loops: CDR1 KGHSH, CDR2 LQKENI. The CDR3 consists of 14 residues. CDR3 region: CASSPDTIQETQYF. CDR3 bases read: TGTGCCAGCTCACCGGACACCATCCAAGAGACT.

Note on this clone: Germline is not matched at one junction end, which may reflect a read error. The CDR3 goes on 3 residues after the read ends, and that part is filled in from the germline J gene. J is TRBJ2-7 and V is TRBV7-9; no clear D. CDR1 and CDR2 from the germline V gene are SEHNR and FQNEAQ (reference sequence). The CDR3 totals 13 residues. CDR3: CACSLGAGYEQYF. The part of the CDR3 DNA that was read is TGTGCCTGCAGCTTAGGAGCTGGCTACGAG.

With regard to this clone: Read data end 3 residues before the CDR3 end; the end is taken from the germline J gene. The genes are TRBV19 and TRBJ1-2, with a tentative D call TRBD1 (5 bases). CDR1 and CDR2 from the germline V gene are LNHDA and SQIVND (reference sequence). The CDR3 extends over 18 amino acids. The CDR3 DNA, read in part, is TGTGCCAGTAGCATCTCCGGGACTAGCGGGAGCCTTACAATAGAC. This gives the protein CASSISGTSGSLTID. The whole CDR3 protein reads CASSISGTSGSLTIDYTF.

In the case of this clone: Read coverage stops 3 residues before the CDR3 terminus; the germline J gene supplies the remainder. This rearrangement joins TRBV12-3 or TRBV12-4 to TRBJ2-3; 7 nucleotides agree with TRBD2. J gave up 2 bases and V 3 bases, and 8 bases lay outside the gene matches. The CDR3 covers 16 residues. The covered CDR3 bases are TGTGCCAGCAGTTTCCCGGCTAGCGGTATCACAGATACG. It translates to CASSFPASGITDT. In full, the CDR3 is CASSFPASGITDTQYF.